The 19 T cell receptor beta chains presented below share a single source sample, sequenced in a study of blood T cell repertoires in COVID-19. TCRdb's copy holds only in-frame clones and misses some; the assay was immunoSEQ multiplex PCR. This table has some 260,000 clones, approximately 89% appearing once. Sequencing used peripheral blood. The receptors derive from a woman between 65 and 79 years old with COVID-19, enrolled during active disease.

The J gene is TRBJ1-6, the V gene TRBV7-2; TRBD1 is a possible D gene (6 bases). The CDR3 is 13 residues long. The germline V gene encodes CDR1 SGHTA and CDR2 FQGNSA. V was trimmed by 5 bases and J by 10 bases, leaving 12 bases between them. The CDR3 loop reads CASSPGGASPLHF. The CDR3 DNA follows: TGTGCCAGCAGCCCCGGGGGGGCCTCACCCCTCCACTTT. Complete variable domain (other parts from reference TRBV7-2 and TRBJ1-6): GAGVSQSPSNKVTEKGKDVELRCDPISGHTALYWYRQSLGQGLEFLIYFQGNSAPDKSGLPSDRFSAERTGGSVSTLTIQRTQQEDSAVYLCASSPGGASPLHFGNGTRLTVT.

The chain recombines TRBV5-1 with TRBJ1-6; D is uncertain. Germline V gene sequence: CDR1 SGHRS, CDR2 YFSETQ. V dropped 0 bases and J dropped 1 base, with 8 bases sitting between them. The CDR3 spans 16 residues. CDR3 protein: CASSLGPVSYNSPLHF. CDR3 coding DNA: TGCGCCAGCAGCTTGGGCCCAGTGTCCTATAATTCACCCCTCCACTTT.

V gene TRBV2 combines with J gene TRBJ2-7; the D gene is possibly TRBD1 (6 bases). Germline V gene lookup returns CDR1 SNHLY and CDR2 FYNNEI. Trimming shortened V by 10 bases and J by 5 bases, and 18 bases separated the two germline ends. This CDR3 comprises 13 residues. DNA of the CDR3: TGTGCCATTCCCTCTTCCCAGGGGAACGAGCAGTACTTC. Translated, it gives CAIPSSQGNEQYF. The complete variable domain, with remaining parts taken from reference TRBV2 and TRBJ2-7, reads EPEVTQTPSHQVTQMGQEVILRCVPISNHLYFYWYRQILGQKVEFLVSFYNNEISEKSEIFDDQFSVERPDGSNFTLKIRSTKLEDSAMYFCAIPSSQGNEQYFGPGTRLTVT.

This clone has only a few counts. The V call is TRBV2, the J call TRBJ1-2, with D hard to call. The CDR3 contains 14 residues. Germline values: CDR1 SNHLY, CDR2 FYNNEI. Trimming stripped 1 base from V and 5 bases from J, with 11 bases between. The CDR3 is CASSEGTGPYGYTF. The CDR3 DNA is TGTGCCAGCAGTGAAGGGACTGGCCCTTATGGCTACACCTTC.

To note about this clone: Different DNA sequences within this sample yield the same CDR3. The chain employs TRBV11-2 and TRBJ2-7; 9 bases line up with TRBD2. With 6 bases clipped from V and 0 bases from J, the junction kept 6 bases outside the gene matches. The V gene's germline CDR1 is SGHAT and CDR2 FQNNGV. This CDR3 has 15 residues. CDR3 sequence reads: CASRKLAGASYEQYF. The CDR3 DNA reads as TGTGCCAGCAGGAAACTAGCGGGCGCCTCCTACGAGCAGTACTTC.

The chain uses TRBV19 and TRBJ1-1, with D uncertain. Trimming took 4 bases from V and 0 from J, leaving 6 bases between them. Germline V gives CDR1 LNHDA, CDR2 SQIVND (reference sequence). The CDR3 consists of 13 residues. As DNA, the CDR3 is TGTGCCAGTAGTAAACAGATGAACACTGAAGCTTTCTTT. It codes for CASSKQMNTEAFF.

This clone was counted a few times. Other DNA sequences in the sample encode the same CDR3. The rearrangement links TRBV3-1 (or the pseudogene TRBV3-2) to TRBJ2-1; 7 bases align to TRBD2. Germline assignment: CDR1 LGHDT and CDR2 YNNKEL (reference sequence). The ends lost 6 bases at V and 4 bases at J; junction bases unmatched: 3. This CDR3 has 13 residues. CDR3 amino acids: CASSRDYYNEQFF. The DNA of the CDR3 is TGTGCCAGCAGTCGGGACTATTACAATGAGCAGTTCTTC.

CDR3 DNA: TGTGCCACCACATACAGGGGGCTACCTGAAGCTTTCTTT. Amino acid sequence: CATTYRGLPEAFF. This chain connects TRBV28 to TRBJ1-1; 9 bases are a match to TRBD1. The J segment lost 6 bases and the V segment lost 10 bases, leaving 9 bases of the junction unmatched. Looked up from germline, CDR1 is MDHEN and CDR2 is SYDVKM. The CDR3 covers 13 residues. Based on the CDR3 plus reference TRBV28 and TRBJ1-1, the full variable domain is DVKVTQSSRYLVKRTGEKVFLECVQDMDHENMFWYRQDPGLGLRLIYFSYDVKMKEKGDIPEGYSVSREKKERFSLILESASTNQTSMYLCATTYRGLPEAFFGQGTRLTVV.

This CDR3 is CASSQATSGSVTGELFF. CDR3 coding DNA: TGTGCCAGCAGCCAAGCAACCAGCGGGAGCGTCACCGGGGAGCTGTTTTTT. The J gene is TRBJ2-2, the V gene TRBV4-2; 8 bases agree with TRBD2. The junction had 8 bases not matched to a gene; V was cut back by 1 base and J by 4 bases. The CDR3 extends over 17 amino acids. The germline CDR1 and CDR2 sequences are LGHNA and YNFKEQ.

The rearrangement uses TRBV29-1 and TRBJ2-3; D is perhaps TRBD1 (5 bases). The V end was cut by 8 bases, the J end by 6 bases, with 15 bases between. This CDR3 is 12 amino acids long. CDR1 is SQVTM and CDR2 is ANQGSEA in the germline V gene. CDR3 loop: CSFRDLGDTQYF. CDR3 nucleotide sequence: TGCAGCTTCAGGGATTTGGGCGATACGCAGTATTTT.

The chain has TRBV5-1 and TRBJ1-5; D call uncertain. CDR3 length: 16 amino acids. CDR1 and CDR2 (germline): SGHRS, YFSETQ. Trimming stripped 0 bases from V and 6 bases from J, with 16 bases between. The CDR3 sequence: CASSLDSGFGSQPQHF. CDR3 nucleotides: TGCGCCAGCAGCTTGGATTCGGGGTTTGGATCTCAGCCCCAGCATTTT.

For the CDR3, the DNA is TGTGCCAGCAGCTCGGGACAGGGGGACGAAAGCTCCTATAATTCACCCCTCCACTTT. The encoded protein is CASSSGQGDESSYNSPLHF. The chain links TRBV5-6 to TRBJ1-6; 11 bases line up with TRBD1. Per germline, CDR1 SGHDT and CDR2 YYEEEE. This CDR3 has 19 residues. Trimming at V came to 3 bases and at J to 0 bases, leaving 8 bases not matched to a gene. Based on the CDR3 plus reference TRBV5-6 and TRBJ1-6, the full variable domain is DAGVTQSPTHLIKTRGQQVTLRCSPKSGHDTVSWYQQALGQGPQFIFQYYEEEERQRGNFPDRFSGHQFPNYSSELNVNALLLGDSALYLCASSSGQGDESSYNSPLHFGNGTRLTVT.

The chain recombines TRBV6-1 with TRBJ2-5; unclear D gene. The V end was cut by 1 base, the J end by 5 bases, with 11 bases between. Looked up from germline, CDR1 is MNHNS and CDR2 is SASEGT. This CDR3 is 14 amino acids long. The CDR3 loop is CASSEGGTEETQYF. CDR3 nucleotides: TGTGCCAGCAGTGAAGGAGGAACCGAGGAGACCCAGTACTTC.

The chain joins TRBV6-5 to TRBJ1-5; D gene uncertain. The germline V and J ends were trimmed by 2 bases and 0 bases, with 11 bases remaining between them. CDR3 length: 16 residues. The germline CDR1 and CDR2 sequences are MNHEY and SVGAGI. CDR3 coding DNA: TGTGCCAGCAGTTACACCCAGGTGGCTAGCAATCAGCCCCAGCATTTT. Translation gives CASSYTQVASNQPQHF.

The V call is TRBV3-1 (or the pseudogene TRBV3-2), the J call TRBJ1-4; D possibly corresponds to TRBD1 (6 bases). The CDR3 is 14 residues long. The germline gives CDR1 LGHDT, CDR2 YNNKEL (reference sequence). V dropped 1 base and J dropped 8 bases, with 11 bases sitting between them. CDR3 sequence (DNA): TGTGCCAGCAGCCAAGCCCCAGGGGAGGAAAAACTGTTTTTT. Amino acids: CASSQAPGEEKLFF.

The chain recombines TRBV19 with TRBJ1-6; D remains ambiguous. V lost 5 bases and J lost 0, with 11 bases in between. Germline-derived CDR1 and CDR2 are LNHDA and SQIVND (reference sequence). This CDR3 region has 16 residues. CDR3 in DNA: TGTGCCAGTAGTCCTGGAGTTAACTCCTATAATTCACCCCTCCACTTT. Amino acid sequence: CASSPGVNSYNSPLHF.

This clone came up a few times. This rearrangement joins TRBV12-2 to TRBJ2-2; TRBD1 was called by the table and not checked on the DNA. TRBV12-2 is reported as a pseudogene. The CDR3 length is 17 residues. CDR3 coding DNA: TGTGCAAGTCGCTTTGGACACGATGATGGGTTAGGCGGGGAGCTGTTTTTT. Its protein is CASRFGHDDGLGGELFF.

This chain uses TRBV12-3 or TRBV12-4 with TRBJ1-1; D is unresolved. The CDR3 runs 13 residues. With 6 bases removed from V and 4 bases from J, the gap between germline ends came to 12 bases. As DNA, the CDR3 is TGTGCCAGCAGCCGGGCAGAGGGCACTGAAGCTTTCTTT. This gives the protein CASSRAEGTEAFF.

This chain connects TRBV19 to TRBJ2-1; D uncertain. The CDR3 runs to 15 residues. From germline, CDR1 is LNHDA and CDR2 SQIVND (reference sequence). Trimming left V 6 bases short and J 0 bases short, with 12 bases between. CDR3: CASRFTWSSYNEQFF. The CDR3 bases are TGTGCCAGTAGATTTACATGGAGCTCCTACAATGAGCAGTTCTTC. The full variable domain, with the rest looked up from reference TRBV19 and TRBJ2-1, is DGGITQSPKYLFRKEGQNVTLSCEQNLNHDAMYWYRQDPGQGLRLIYYSQIVNDFQKGDIAEGYSVSREKKESFPLTVTSAQKNPTAFYLCASRFTWSSYNEQFFGPGTRLTVL.